The present entry profiles one T cell receptor beta chain with its context. Some clones are missing from TCRdb's copy, which holds only in-frame ones; the method was immunoSEQ multiplex PCR. The table has 250,000 to 350,000 clones, around 89% seen once. The germline V gene has CDR1 SGHTA and CDR2 FQGNSA. The CDR3 sequence is 15 residues long. Trimming shortened V by 4 bases and J by 0 bases, and 12 bases separated the two germline ends. The data were obtained in a study of blood T cell repertoires in COVID-19. The genes are TRBV7-2 and TRBJ1-2, with D maybe TRBD1 (6 bases). The sample was peripheral blood. This clonotype originated in an older woman with acute or convalescent COVID-19. The CDR3 here is CASSSGQNPNYGYTF. CDR3 in DNA: TGTGCCAGCAGCTCTGGACAGAACCCTAACTATGGCTACACCTTC.